This note documents a single TCR beta chain sequence. This clonotype was seen many times. This receptor's antigen is unknown. Qualities for individual bases were not recorded, and no much larger clone is one base off. These data belong to a study of T cells in Graves' hyperthyroidism and ophthalmopathy (dated by TCRdb to between 2019 and 2020). Regarding the research as a whole: Peripheral blood samples were taken at the time of initial diagnosis, prior to any treatment. Once sampling was done, hyperthyroidism patients were given methimazole at a starting dose of 30 mg daily, whereas ophthalmopathy patients were given high-dose intravenous methylprednisolone. In about 6 Graves' hyperthyroidism patients, the study also compared T-cell repertoires from thyroid tissue with T-cell repertoires from blood. Prospective prediction of ophthalmopathy was tested in an independent validation cohort of 18 to 20 hyperthyroidism patients and 15 to 17 patients who later progressed to ophthalmopathy. According to the paper, TCR Vbeta CDR3 sequencing was carried out on 120 to 150 peripheral blood samples, which came from 40 to 45 ophthalmopathy, fewer than 80 hyperthyroidism and about 17 progressor patients. To identify TCR V-J signatures that set the groups apart, the researchers used a discovery cohort of about a hundred patients, made up of 43 with Graves' ophthalmopathy and some 56 with stable Graves' hyperthyroidism. The approximately 95 discovery patients were divided at random into training and test sets in a 7:3 ratio.

Stable Graves' hyperthyroidism was defined as the absence of progression to ophthalmopathy over 18 months of follow-up. Hyperthyroidism patients were aged 18 to 65 years and newly diagnosed, with disease duration of less than 2 months. Any patient with an uncontrolled infection, another autoimmune disease, pregnancy or lactation was excluded. Clinical symptoms, serum thyroxine and TRAb, thyroid ultrasound, and orbital computed tomography formed the basis for the diagnoses. PBMCs were isolated from approximately 10 ml of fresh peripheral blood by Ficoll-Paque density gradient centrifugation. Total RNA was extracted using Trizol reagent, and RNA quality was assessed on an Agilent 2100 Bioanalyzer. TCR beta CDR3 regions were amplified from RNA transcripts. The TCR CDR3 was subjected to a first round of RT-PCR using the HTBI primer set and the Qiagen OneStep RT-PCR kit. The libraries were constructed in a second round of multiplex PCR and then size-selected and purified. The libraries were sequenced on an Illumina HiSeq2000 using paired-end 100 bp reads. The authors processed their data as follows. SOAPnuke was used to process the raw data, with reads discarded if the reads contained adapters or uncalled bases, had a mean Phred below 15, or lacked an exact constant-primer or identifier match. High-quality paired reads were merged with COPE v1.2.5, and unique nucleotide sequences were defined as clonotypes. Clonotypes were aligned to IMGT TRBV, TRBD and TRBJ reference segments using MiTCR v1.1. Only V-J combinations with frequency above 0.0001, covering approximately 99% of repertoires, were analysed. A TCS score was defined as the ratio of F50 (clonal expansion) to E x V (chaos), with BLOSUM62-based TCRdist applied between CDR3 peptides within each V-J. Welch's t-statistics and random forest reduced around 550 V-J features to under 15, which were used in a naive Bayes classifier (R e1071). TCRdb cleaned the public reads at Q25 with fastp, built clones with MiXCR and kept in-frame beta chains. A single entry per CDR3 protein holds the most common genes and DNA from its merged rows. TCRdb, not the authors, supplied the V and J calls. The sample table records about 380,000 distinct CDR3 sequences; approximately 15% of these occur just once. The ten biggest clones cover roughly 11% of the sample.

Summary of the overall study and its limitations: Sample size was not statistically predetermined, and blinding of investigators to group allocation was not performed. A model built on a 13 V-J signature distinguished ophthalmopathy from stable hyperthyroidism, reaching about 88% sensitivity and around 82% specificity in cross-validation and 80%/75% in testing. Most expanded thyroid clonotypes (frequency above 0.001) were also detected in blood, a finding suggesting that blood repertoires may reflect thyroid immune responses. In validation, progression to ophthalmopathy was predicted by the model with 70.59% sensitivity and approximately 78% specificity, a median of approximately 7.1 months before onset.

The CDR1 and CDR2 encoded by the germline V gene are MNHNS and SASEGT. Its CDR3 holds 13 amino acids, cysteine through phenylalanine. The read is trimmed to its CDR3 DNA, 39 bases read in frame from base 1. Trimming leaves V shorter by 8 bases and J shorter by 7 bases, with the junction holding 6 bases beyond the gene matches. Here the chain combines TRBV6-1 and TRBJ1-4; a stretch of 8 junction bases matches TRBD1. The sequence derives from a woman between 55 and 75 years old with Graves' hyperthyroidism. Specimen: blood. The DNA sequence is given as TGTGCCAGCGCGGGACAGGAGATTGAAAAACTGTTTTTT. This translates into CASAGQEIEKLFF.